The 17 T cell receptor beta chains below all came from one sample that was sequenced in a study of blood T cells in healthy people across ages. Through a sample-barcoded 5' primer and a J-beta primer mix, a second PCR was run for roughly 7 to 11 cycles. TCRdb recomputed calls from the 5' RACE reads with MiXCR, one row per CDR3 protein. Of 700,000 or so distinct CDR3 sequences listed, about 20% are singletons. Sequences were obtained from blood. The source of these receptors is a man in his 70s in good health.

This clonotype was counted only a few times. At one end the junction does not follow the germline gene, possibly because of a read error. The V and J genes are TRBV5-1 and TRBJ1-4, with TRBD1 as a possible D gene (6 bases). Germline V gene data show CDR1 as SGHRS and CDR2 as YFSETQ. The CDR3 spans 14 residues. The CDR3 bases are TGTGCCAGCAGGCAGGGGCCGACTAATGAAAAACTGTTTTTT. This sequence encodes CASRQGPTNEKLFF.

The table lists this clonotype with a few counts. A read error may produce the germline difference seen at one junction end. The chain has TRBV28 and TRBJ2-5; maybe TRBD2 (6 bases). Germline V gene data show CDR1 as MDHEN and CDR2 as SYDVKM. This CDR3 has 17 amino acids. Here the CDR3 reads CASSFFGFAGRQGTQYF. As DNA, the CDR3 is TGTGCCAGCAGTTTTTTCGGGTTTGCGGGGCGACAAGGGACCCAGTACTTC.

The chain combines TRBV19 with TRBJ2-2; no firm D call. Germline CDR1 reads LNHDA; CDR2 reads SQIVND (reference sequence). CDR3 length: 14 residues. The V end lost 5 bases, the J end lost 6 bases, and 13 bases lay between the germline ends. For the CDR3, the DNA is TGTGCCAGTAGTCGGGTTCTAGGATCCGGGGAGCTGTTTTTT. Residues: CASSRVLGSGELFF.

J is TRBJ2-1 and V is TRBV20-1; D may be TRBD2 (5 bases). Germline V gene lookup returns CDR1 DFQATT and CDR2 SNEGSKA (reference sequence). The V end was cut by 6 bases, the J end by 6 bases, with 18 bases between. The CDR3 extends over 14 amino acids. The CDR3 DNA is TGCAGTGCCCCGCTAGGGAGCTACCCCAATGAGCAGTTCTTC. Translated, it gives CSAPLGSYPNEQFF.

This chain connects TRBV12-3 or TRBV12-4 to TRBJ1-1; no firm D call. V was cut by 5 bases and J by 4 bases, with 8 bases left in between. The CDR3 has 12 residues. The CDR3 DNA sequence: TGTGCCAGCAGTGGGTGGGGCACTGAAGCTTTCTTT. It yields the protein CASSGWGTEAFF.

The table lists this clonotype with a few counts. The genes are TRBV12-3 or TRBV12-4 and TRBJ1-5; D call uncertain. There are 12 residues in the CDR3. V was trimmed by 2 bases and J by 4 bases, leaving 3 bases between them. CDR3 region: CASSLLNQPQHF. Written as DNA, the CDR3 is TGTGCCAGCAGTTTATTAAATCAGCCCCAGCATTTT.

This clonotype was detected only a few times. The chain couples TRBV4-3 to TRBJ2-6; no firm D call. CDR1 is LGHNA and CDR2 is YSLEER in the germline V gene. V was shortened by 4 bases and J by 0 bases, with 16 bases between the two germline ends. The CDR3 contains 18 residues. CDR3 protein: CASSLTPQLGSGANVLTF. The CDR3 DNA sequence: TGCGCCAGCAGCCTTACACCTCAGCTCGGCTCTGGGGCCAACGTCCTGACTTTC.

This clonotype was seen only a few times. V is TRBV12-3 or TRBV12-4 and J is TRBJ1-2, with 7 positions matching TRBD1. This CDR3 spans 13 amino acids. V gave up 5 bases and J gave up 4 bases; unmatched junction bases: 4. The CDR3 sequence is CASSRQGGYGYTF. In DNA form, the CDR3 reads TGTGCCAGCAGTCGACAGGGAGGCTATGGCTACACCTTC.

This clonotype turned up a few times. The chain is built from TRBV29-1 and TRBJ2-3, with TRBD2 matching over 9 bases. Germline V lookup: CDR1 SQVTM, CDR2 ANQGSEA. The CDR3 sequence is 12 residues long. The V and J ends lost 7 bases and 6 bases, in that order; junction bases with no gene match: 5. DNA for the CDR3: TGCAGCGCAGGCGGGAGGGGTGATACGCAGTATTTT. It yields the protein CSAGGRGDTQYF.

The CDR3 is CASTTDRRYGYTF. The DNA of the CDR3 is TGTGCCAGCACCACTGACAGACGCTATGGCTACACCTTC. V gene TRBV12-3 or TRBV12-4 combines with J gene TRBJ1-2, with TRBD1 as a possible D gene (5 bases). Trimming took off 7 bases at V and 4 bases at J, with 13 bases between the two ends. The CDR3 contains 13 residues.

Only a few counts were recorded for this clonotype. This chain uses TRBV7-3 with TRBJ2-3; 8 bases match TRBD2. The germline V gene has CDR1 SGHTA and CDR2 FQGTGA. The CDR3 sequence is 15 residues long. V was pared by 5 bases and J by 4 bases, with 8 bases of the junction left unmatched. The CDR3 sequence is CASSRTTSASDTQYF. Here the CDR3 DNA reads TGTGCCAGCAGCCGAACGACTAGCGCCTCAGATACGCAGTATTTT.

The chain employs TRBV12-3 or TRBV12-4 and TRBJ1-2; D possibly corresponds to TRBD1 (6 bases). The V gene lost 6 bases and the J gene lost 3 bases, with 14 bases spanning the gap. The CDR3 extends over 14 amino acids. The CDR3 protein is CASRPTGRDYGYTF. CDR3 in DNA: TGTGCCAGCAGACCCACAGGGAGGGACTATGGCTACACCTTC.

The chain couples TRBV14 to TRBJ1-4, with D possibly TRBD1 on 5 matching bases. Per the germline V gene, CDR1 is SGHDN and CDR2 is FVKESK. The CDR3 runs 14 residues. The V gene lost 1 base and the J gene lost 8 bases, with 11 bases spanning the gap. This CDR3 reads CASSQGGVVEKLFF. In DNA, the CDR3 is TGTGCCAGCAGCCAAGGAGGGGTAGTAGAAAAACTGTTTTTT.

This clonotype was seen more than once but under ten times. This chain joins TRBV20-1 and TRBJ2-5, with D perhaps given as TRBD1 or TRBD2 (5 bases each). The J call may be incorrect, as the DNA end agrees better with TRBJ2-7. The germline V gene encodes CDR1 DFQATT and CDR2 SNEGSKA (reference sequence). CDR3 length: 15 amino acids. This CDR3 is CSAPNSGTGLNEQYF. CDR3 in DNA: TGCAGTGCGCCAAATTCCGGGACCGGGCTTAACGAGCAGTACTTC.

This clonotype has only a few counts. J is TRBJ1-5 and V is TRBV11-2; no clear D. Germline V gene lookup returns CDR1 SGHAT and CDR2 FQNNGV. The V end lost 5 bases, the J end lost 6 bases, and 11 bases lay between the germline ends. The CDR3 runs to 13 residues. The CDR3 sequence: CASSPYIGQPQHF. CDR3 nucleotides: TGTGCCAGCAGCCCCTACATTGGTCAGCCCCAGCATTTT.

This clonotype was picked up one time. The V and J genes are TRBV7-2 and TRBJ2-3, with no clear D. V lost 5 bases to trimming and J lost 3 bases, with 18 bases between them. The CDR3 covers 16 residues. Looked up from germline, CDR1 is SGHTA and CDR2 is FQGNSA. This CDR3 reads CASSRWSGWGTDTQYF. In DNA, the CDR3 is TGTGCCAGCAGCCGTTGGAGTGGGTGGGGTACAGATACGCAGTATTTT.

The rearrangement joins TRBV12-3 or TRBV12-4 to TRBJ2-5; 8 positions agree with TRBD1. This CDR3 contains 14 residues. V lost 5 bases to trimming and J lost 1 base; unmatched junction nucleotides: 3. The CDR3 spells CASSATGVQETQYF. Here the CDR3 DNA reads TGTGCCAGCAGTGCGACAGGGGTCCAAGAGACCCAGTACTTC.